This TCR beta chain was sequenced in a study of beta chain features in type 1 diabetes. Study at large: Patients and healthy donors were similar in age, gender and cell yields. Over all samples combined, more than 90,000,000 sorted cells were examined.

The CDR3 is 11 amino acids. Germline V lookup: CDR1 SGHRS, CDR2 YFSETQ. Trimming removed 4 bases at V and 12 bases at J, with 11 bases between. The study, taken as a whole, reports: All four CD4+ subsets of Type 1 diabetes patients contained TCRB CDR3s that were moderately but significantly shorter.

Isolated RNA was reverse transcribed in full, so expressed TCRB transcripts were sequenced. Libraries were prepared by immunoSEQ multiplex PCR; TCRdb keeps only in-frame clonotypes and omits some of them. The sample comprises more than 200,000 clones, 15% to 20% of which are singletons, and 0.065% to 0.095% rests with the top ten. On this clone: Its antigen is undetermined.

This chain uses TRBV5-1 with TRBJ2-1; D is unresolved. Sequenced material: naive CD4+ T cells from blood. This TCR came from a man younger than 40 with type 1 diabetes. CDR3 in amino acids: CASSVLLVQFF. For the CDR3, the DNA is TGCGCCAGCAGCGTTCTATTAGTGCAGTTCTTC. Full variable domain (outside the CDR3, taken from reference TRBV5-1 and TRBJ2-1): KAGVTQTPRYLIKTRGQQVTLSCSPISGHRSVSWYQQTPGQGLQFLFEYFSETQRNKGNFPGRFSGRQFSNSRSEMNVSTLELGDSALYLCASSVLLVQFFGPGTRLTVL.